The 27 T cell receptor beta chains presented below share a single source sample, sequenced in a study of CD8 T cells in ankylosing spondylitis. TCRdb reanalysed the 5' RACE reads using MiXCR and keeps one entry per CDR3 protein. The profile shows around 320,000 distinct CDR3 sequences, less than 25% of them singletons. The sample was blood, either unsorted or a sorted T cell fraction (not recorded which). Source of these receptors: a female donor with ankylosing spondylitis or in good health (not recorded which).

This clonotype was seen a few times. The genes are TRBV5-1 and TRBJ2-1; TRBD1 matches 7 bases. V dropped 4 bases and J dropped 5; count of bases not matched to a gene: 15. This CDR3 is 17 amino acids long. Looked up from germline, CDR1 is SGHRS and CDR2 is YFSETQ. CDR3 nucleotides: TGCGCCAGCAGCCCGGGGAATAGACAGGGAAAGAACAATGAGCAGTTCTTC. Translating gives CASSPGNRQGKNNEQFF. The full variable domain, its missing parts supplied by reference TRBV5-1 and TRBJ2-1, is KAGVTQTPRYLIKTRGQQVTLSCSPISGHRSVSWYQQTPGQGLQFLFEYFSETQRNKGNFPGRFSGRQFSNSRSEMNVSTLELGDSALYLCASSPGNRQGKNNEQFFGPGTRLTVL.

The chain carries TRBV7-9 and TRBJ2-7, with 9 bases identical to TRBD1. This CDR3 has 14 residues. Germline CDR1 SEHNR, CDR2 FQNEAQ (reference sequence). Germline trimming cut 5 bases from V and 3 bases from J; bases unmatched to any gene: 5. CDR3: CASSPGQGYYEQYF. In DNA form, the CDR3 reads TGTGCCAGCAGCCCCGGACAGGGGTACTACGAGCAGTACTTC.

The CDR3 loop reads CASSSRTSGNRETQYF. CDR3 in DNA: TGTGCCAGCAGCTCCCGGACTAGCGGGAATCGGGAGACCCAGTACTTC. The chain carries TRBV7-2 and TRBJ2-5, with TRBD2 matching 12 bases. The CDR3 consists of 16 residues. Germline V gives CDR1 SGHTA, CDR2 FQGNSA. The V and J ends lost 4 bases and 5 bases, in that order; junction bases with no gene match: 8.

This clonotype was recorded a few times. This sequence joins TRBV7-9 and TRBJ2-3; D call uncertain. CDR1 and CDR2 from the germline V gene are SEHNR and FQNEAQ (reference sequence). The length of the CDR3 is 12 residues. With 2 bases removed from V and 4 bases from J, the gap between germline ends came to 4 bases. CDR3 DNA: TGTGCCAGCAGCTTACCGGCAGATACGCAGTATTTT. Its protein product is CASSLPADTQYF.

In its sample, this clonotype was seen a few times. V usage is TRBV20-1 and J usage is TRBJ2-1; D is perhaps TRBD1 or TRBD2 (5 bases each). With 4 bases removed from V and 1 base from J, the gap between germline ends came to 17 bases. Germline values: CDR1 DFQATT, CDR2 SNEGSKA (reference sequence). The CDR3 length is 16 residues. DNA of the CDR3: TGCAGTGCTAACCCAGCGAGGGGCAGGTCCTACAATGAGCAGTTCTTC. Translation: CSANPARGRSYNEQFF.

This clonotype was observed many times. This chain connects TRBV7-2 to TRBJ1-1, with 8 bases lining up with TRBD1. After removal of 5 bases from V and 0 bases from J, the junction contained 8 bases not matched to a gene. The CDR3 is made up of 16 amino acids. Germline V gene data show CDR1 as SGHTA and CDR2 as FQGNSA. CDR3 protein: CASSVDQGALNTEAFF. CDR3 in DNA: TGTGCCAGCAGCGTGGACCAGGGGGCCCTGAACACTGAAGCTTTCTTT.

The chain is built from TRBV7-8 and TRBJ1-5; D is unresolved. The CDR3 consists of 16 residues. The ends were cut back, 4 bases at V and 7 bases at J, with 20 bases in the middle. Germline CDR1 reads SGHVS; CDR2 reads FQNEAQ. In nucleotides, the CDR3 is TGTGCCAGCAGCTCACGTCTGGGCCGGTCTTTGCAGCCCCAGCATTTT. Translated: CASSSRLGRSLQPQHF.

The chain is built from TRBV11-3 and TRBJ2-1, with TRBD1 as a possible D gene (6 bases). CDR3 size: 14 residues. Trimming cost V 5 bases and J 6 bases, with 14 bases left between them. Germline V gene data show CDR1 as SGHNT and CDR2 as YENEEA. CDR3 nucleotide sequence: TGTGCCAGCAGCCAGGGGTCTTCCCCCAATGAGCAGTTCTTC. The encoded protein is CASSQGSSPNEQFF.

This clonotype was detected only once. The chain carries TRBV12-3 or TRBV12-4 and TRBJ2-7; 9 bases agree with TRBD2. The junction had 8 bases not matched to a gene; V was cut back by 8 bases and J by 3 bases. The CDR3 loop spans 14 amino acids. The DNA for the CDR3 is TGTGCCAGCGCTCCGGGACTAGCTAACTACGAGCAGTACTTC. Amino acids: CASAPGLANYEQYF.

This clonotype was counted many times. CDR3 nucleotides: TGCAGCGTCGGGACGCCGGGGGCAGAGACCCAGTACTTC. The encoded protein is CSVGTPGAETQYF. The chain carries TRBV29-1 and TRBJ2-5, with D possibly being TRBD1 or TRBD2 (6 bases each). CDR1 and CDR2 (germline): SQVTM, ANQGSEA. Trimming cost V 6 bases and J 4 bases, with 15 bases left between them. The CDR3 loop spans 13 amino acids.

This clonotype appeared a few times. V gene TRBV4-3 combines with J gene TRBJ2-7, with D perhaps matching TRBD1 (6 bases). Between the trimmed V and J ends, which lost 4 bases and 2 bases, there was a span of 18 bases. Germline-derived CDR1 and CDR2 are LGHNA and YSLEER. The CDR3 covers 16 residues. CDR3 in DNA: TGCGCCAGCAGCCTGCGGACAGCCTCTGAACCCTACGAGCAGTACTTC. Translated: CASSLRTASEPYEQYF.

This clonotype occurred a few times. CDR3 loop: CSARDLARAYEQYF. For the CDR3, the DNA is TGCAGTGCTAGAGATTTGGCTAGAGCGTACGAGCAGTACTTC. The gene calls are TRBV20-1 and TRBJ2-7; D gene uncertain. Trimming took off 0 bases at V and 4 bases at J, with 13 bases between the two ends. This CDR3 is 14 amino acids long. Germline assignment: CDR1 DFQATT and CDR2 SNEGSKA (reference sequence).

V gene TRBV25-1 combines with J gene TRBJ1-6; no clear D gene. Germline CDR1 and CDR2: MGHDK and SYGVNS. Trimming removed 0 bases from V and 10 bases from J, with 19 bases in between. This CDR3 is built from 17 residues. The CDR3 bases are TGTGCCAGCAGTGAATATAGGCCGGCCGGGAACAACTCACCCCTCCACTTT. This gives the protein CASSEYRPAGNNSPLHF.

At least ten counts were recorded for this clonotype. Written as DNA, the CDR3 is TGCAGTGCTAGAGTCGCGGGGCCTAGCACAGATACGCAGTATTTT. Amino acid sequence: CSARVAGPSTDTQYF. This sequence joins TRBV20-1 and TRBJ2-3; D possibly corresponds to TRBD2 (6 bases). This CDR3 is built from 15 residues. The germline V gene has CDR1 DFQATT and CDR2 SNEGSKA (reference sequence). Trimming took off 1 base at V and 0 bases at J, with 11 bases between the two ends.

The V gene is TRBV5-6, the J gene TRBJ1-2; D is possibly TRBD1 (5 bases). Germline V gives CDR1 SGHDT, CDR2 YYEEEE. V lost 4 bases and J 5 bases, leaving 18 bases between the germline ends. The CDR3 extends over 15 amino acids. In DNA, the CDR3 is TGTGCCAGCAGCCCTAAAACACAGGAGACGTATGGCTACACCTTC. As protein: CASSPKTQETYGYTF.

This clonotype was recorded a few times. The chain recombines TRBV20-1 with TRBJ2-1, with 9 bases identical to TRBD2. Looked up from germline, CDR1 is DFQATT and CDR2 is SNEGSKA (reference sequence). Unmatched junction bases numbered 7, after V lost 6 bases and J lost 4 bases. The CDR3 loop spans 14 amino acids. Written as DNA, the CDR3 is TGCAGTGCCGCCTCTAGCGGGATATACAATGAGCAGTTCTTC. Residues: CSAASSGIYNEQFF.

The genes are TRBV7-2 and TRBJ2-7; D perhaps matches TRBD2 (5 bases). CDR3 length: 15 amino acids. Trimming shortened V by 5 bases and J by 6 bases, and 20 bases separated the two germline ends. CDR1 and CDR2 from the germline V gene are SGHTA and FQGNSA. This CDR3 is CASSPARGERGEQYF. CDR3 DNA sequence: TGTGCCAGCAGCCCCGCCCGGGGAGAGCGAGGCGAGCAGTACTTC.

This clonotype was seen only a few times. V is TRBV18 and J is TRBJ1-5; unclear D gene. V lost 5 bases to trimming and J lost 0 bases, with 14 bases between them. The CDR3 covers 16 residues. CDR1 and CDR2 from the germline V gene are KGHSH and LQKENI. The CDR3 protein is CASSSTRASSNQPQHF. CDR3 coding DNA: TGTGCCAGCTCATCCACTCGGGCAAGTAGCAATCAGCCCCAGCATTTT.

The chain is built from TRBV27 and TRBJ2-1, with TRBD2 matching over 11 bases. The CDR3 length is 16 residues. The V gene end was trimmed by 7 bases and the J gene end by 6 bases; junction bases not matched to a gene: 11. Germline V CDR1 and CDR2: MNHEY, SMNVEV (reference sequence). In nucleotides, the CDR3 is TGTGCCAGCAACAGACGCCCGGGACTAGCGGCCAATGAGCAGTTCTTC. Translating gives CASNRRPGLAANEQFF.

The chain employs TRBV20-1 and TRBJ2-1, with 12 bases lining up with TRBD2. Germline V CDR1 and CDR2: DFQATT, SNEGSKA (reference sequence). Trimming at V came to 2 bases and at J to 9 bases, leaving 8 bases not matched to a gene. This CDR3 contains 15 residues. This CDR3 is CSARRDLAGGGEQFF. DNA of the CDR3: TGCAGTGCTAGAAGGGATCTAGCGGGAGGGGGTGAGCAGTTCTTC.

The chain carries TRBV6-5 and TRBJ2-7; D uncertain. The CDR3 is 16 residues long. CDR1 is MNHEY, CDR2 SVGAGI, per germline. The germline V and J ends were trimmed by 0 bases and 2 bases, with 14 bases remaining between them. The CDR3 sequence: CASSYSAGPSAYEQYF. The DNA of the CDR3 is TGTGCCAGCAGTTACTCCGCCGGGCCCAGCGCCTACGAGCAGTACTTC.

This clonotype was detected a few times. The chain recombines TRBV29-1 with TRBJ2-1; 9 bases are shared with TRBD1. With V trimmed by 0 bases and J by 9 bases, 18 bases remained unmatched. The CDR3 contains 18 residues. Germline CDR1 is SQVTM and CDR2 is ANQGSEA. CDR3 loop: CSVEDLRSVGTGIGEQFF. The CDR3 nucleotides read TGCAGCGTTGAAGATCTTCGGTCGGTGGGGACAGGGATCGGTGAGCAGTTCTTC.

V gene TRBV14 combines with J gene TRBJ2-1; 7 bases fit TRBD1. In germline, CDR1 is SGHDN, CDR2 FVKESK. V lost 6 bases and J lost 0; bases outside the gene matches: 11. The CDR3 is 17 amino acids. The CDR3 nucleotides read TGTGCCAGCAGAGGTGGACAGGACGACCACTCCTACAATGAGCAGTTCTTC. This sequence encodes CASRGGQDDHSYNEQFF.

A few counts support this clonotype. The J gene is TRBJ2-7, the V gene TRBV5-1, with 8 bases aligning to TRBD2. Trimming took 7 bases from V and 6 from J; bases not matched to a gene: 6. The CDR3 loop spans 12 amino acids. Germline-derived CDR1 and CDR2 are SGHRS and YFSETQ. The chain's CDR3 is CASGREGLEQYF. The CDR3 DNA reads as TGCGCCAGCGGACGGGAGGGCCTCGAGCAGTACTTC.

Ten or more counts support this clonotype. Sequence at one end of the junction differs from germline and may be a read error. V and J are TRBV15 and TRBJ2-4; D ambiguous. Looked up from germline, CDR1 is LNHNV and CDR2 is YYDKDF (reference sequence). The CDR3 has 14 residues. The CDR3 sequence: CATSRETPANIQYF. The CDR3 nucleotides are TGTGCCACCAGCCGAGAGACTCCTGCAAACATTCAGTACTTC. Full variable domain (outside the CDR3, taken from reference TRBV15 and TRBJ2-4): DAMVIQNPRYQVTQFGKPVTLSCSQTLNHNVMYWYQQKSSQAPKLLFHYYDKDFNNEADTPDNFQSRRPNTSFCFLDIRSPGLGDTAMYLCATSRETPANIQYFGAGTRLSVL.

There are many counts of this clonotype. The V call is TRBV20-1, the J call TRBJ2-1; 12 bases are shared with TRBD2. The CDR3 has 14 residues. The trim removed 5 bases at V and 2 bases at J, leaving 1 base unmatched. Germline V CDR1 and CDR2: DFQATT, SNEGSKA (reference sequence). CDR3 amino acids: CSAGLAGPYNEQFF. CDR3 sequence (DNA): TGCAGTGCTGGACTAGCGGGACCCTACAATGAGCAGTTCTTC.

Written as DNA, the CDR3 is TGCAGTGCTGCCCCAACACACTTTAGCAATCAGCCCCAGCATTTT. The encoded protein is CSAAPTHFSNQPQHF. The chain uses TRBV20-1 and TRBJ1-5; D call uncertain. The CDR3 has 15 amino acids. V lost 5 bases to trimming and J lost 0 bases, with 14 bases between them. Germline assignment: CDR1 DFQATT and CDR2 SNEGSKA (reference sequence).